The present entry profiles one TCR beta chain with its context. Authors' data handling: Reference gene primer amplification gave nucleated cell count estimates. Assay: immunoSEQ multiplex PCR; the TCRdb copy retains only in-frame clones and omits some. V and J calls and clone size come straight from that table; D and trimming were deduced from the DNA. The table lists 90,000 to 120,000 clones, 90% to 95% of them singletons. The data were obtained in a study of blood T cell repertoires in COVID-19. Study in general: Donors in the United States, Italy and Spain gave samples during acute or convalescent COVID-19. T cells, B-cell-depleted T cells, or PBMCs provided the cDNA or gDNA that served as material.

The sequenced sample was peripheral blood. This receptor was taken from a woman in her thirties with acute or convalescent COVID-19.

CDR3 region: CASSSRTGEGYEQYF. In nucleotides, the CDR3 is TGTGCCAGCAGTAGTCGGACAGGGGAAGGCTACGAGCAGTACTTC. The chain links TRBV6-5 to TRBJ2-7, with 9 bases that match TRBD1. This CDR3 has 15 amino acids. CDR1 MNHEY and CDR2 SVGAGI come from the germline V gene. V lost 5 bases to trimming and J lost 3 bases; unmatched junction nucleotides: 8.